This T cell receptor (beta chain) was identified in a study of OX40 agonist ivuxolimab in advanced cancers. In the study overall: Patients in dose escalation had liver, melanoma, kidney or head and neck cancers. Study results and caveats: Expanded clones tended on average to be more numerous among CD8+ T cells than CD4+.

This clone has more than one count but fewer than ten. The target antigen is unknown. The junction had 11 bases not matched to a gene; V was cut back by 4 bases and J by 4 bases. The CDR3 extends over 17 amino acids. CDR1 and CDR2 (germline): SGDLS, YYNGEE. Exclusion of a patient followed from autoimmune disease history or systemic immunosuppression. Repertoires were generated with immunoSEQ multiplex PCR, while TCRdb's copy carries only in-frame clones and drops some. The data contain under 80,000 clones, roughly four fifths of them singletons. The specimen comprised CD4+ or CD8+ T cells sorted from blood, sampled in a trial of the OX40 agonist ivuxolimab. This receptor was identified in an adult with an advanced solid tumor such as melanoma, head and neck, liver or kidney cancer. The V and J genes are TRBV9 and TRBJ2-3, with 11 nucleotides matching TRBD2. The CDR3 loop reads CASSISPIAGGSDTQYF. The CDR3 coding sequence is TGTGCCAGCAGCATCAGCCCCATAGCGGGGGGGTCAGATACGCAGTATTTT. The full variable domain, with the rest looked up from reference TRBV9 and TRBJ2-3, is DSGVTQTPKHLITATGQRVTLRCSPRSGDLSVYWYQQSLDQGLQFLIQYYNGEERAKGNILERFSAQQFPDLHSELNLSSLELGDSALYFCASSISPIAGGSDTQYFGPGTRLTVL.